Presented here are 4 T cell receptor beta chains from one specimen sequenced in a study of OX40 agonist ivuxolimab in advanced cancers. The table came from immunoSEQ multiplex PCR; TCRdb's copy has only in-frame clones and leaves some out. The sample has around 50,000 clones, about 81% seen once. Material: CD4+ or CD8+ T cells sorted from blood, obtained in a trial of the OX40 agonist ivuxolimab. The source is an adult with an advanced solid tumor such as melanoma, head and neck, liver or kidney cancer.

This sequence joins TRBV7-6 and TRBJ1-6, with D possibly matching TRBD1 (5 bases). The CDR3 has 14 amino acids. CDR1 SGHVS and CDR2 FNYEAQ come from the germline V gene. Trimming shortened V by 4 bases and J by 4 bases, and 8 bases separated the two germline ends. For the CDR3, the DNA is TGTGCCAGCAGCTCCGACAGTTATAATTCACCCCTCCACTTT. Amino acids: CASSSDSYNSPLHF.

This rearrangement joins TRBV10-3 to TRBJ1-2, with 10 positions matching TRBD1. The CDR3 is 17 residues long. Germline loops: CDR1 ENHRY, CDR2 SYGVKD. V lost 0 bases to trimming and J lost 1 base; unmatched junction nucleotides: 5. This CDR3 reads CAISESWWDRGNYGYTF. As DNA, the CDR3 is TGTGCCATCAGTGAGTCCTGGTGGGACAGGGGTAACTATGGCTACACCTTC.

With respect to this clone: Other nucleotide sequences from this sample produce the same CDR3. The V and J genes are TRBV19 and TRBJ2-3; no clear D gene. The length of the CDR3 is 14 residues. V was clipped by 6 bases and J by 0 bases, with 10 bases between them. Germline lookup yields CDR1 LNHDA and CDR2 SQIVND (reference sequence). The CDR3, as DNA: TGTGCCAGTAGAGGCAGGATTAGCACAGATACGCAGTATTTT. It yields the protein CASRGRISTDTQYF.

This chain connects TRBV7-6 to TRBJ2-1; 10 bases fit TRBD2. The V and J ends lost 5 bases and 4 bases, in that order; junction bases with no gene match: 8. CDR3 length equals 16 residues. Germline CDR1 SGHVS, CDR2 FNYEAQ. CDR3 amino acids: CASSLSSGGQYNEQFF. CDR3 bases: TGTGCCAGCAGCCTAAGTAGCGGGGGGCAATACAATGAGCAGTTCTTC. Full variable domain (outside the CDR3, taken from reference TRBV7-6 and TRBJ2-1): GAGVSQSPRYKVTKRGQDVALRCDPISGHVSLYWYRQALGQGPEFLTYFNYEAQQDKSGLPNDRFSAERPEGSISTLTIQRTEQRDSAMYRCASSLSSGGQYNEQFFGPGTRLTVL.